Sequencing of this T cell receptor beta chain was carried out in a study of control samples from healthy donors and cancer patients. Method: immunoSEQ multiplex PCR; TCRdb's copy keeps in-frame clones and lacks some. The table includes 50,000 to 55,000 clones, roughly 90% detected once. Germline-derived CDR1 and CDR2 are LGHDT and YNNKEL (reference sequence). This CDR3 is 14 amino acids long. V gave up 1 base and J gave up 8 bases, with 9 bases separating them. The chain links TRBV3-1 (or the pseudogene TRBV3-2) to TRBJ1-6; D uncertain. Sequenced input: PBMCs. This receptor was taken from a man aged 35 to 55 with colorectal cancer. The CDR3 nucleotides read TGTGCCAGCAGCCAAGTTGTCGGGGATTCACCCCTCCACTTT. It specifies CASSQVVGDSPLHF.